These T cell receptor beta chains were read from a single sample in a study of early T cells in non-severe SARS-CoV-2 infection. TCRdb reprocessed the 5' RACE reads via MiXCR and lists one record per CDR3 protein. The table lists roughly 67,000 distinct CDR3 sequences, approximately 12% of them singletons. Sequencing was done on a sample of whole blood. The receptors derive from an adult who was a healthcare worker with PCR-confirmed SARS-CoV-2 infection or an uninfected control (not recorded which). Both conserved end residues are part of each CDR3. Fields, in order: J gene, V gene, D gene, clone size, CDR3 protein, CDR3 DNA. A D gene is named only where the DNA matches it firmly. Only part of the rows carry a size: once, few, many, or a class if the clone is expanded.

TRBJ1-2,TRBV14,.,.,CASSQAASVPRYGYTF,TGTGCCAGCAGCCAAGCCGCCTCAGTCCCACGATATGGCTACACCTTC
TRBJ1-2,TRBV7-3,.,.,CASSPDAGYGYTF,TGTGCCAGCAGCCCGGACGCGGGTTATGGCTACACCTTC
TRBJ1-2,TRBV3-1,.,.,CASSQTTHYGYTF,TGTGCCAGCAGCCAAACAACTCACTATGGCTACACCTTC
TRBJ2-1,TRBV5-5,.,few,CASSLGGSSYNEQFF,TGTGCCAGCAGCTTGGGGGGAAGCTCCTACAATGAGCAGTTCTTC
TRBJ2-7,TRBV7-8,.,.,CASSLGRRSYEQYF,TGTGCCAGCAGCTTAGGTCGGCGGTCCTACGAGCAGTACTTC
TRBJ2-2,TRBV7-6,TRBD2,many,CASSDLGLTGELFF,TGTGCCAGCAGCGACTTGGGACTAACCGGGGAGCTGTTTTTT
TRBJ2-3,TRBV7-3,.,few,CASSANSGVRGTQYF,TGTGCCAGCAGCGCCAACTCCGGGGTCCGGGGTACGCAGTATTTT
TRBJ1-4,TRBV7-9,.,.,CASSLWIARDEKLFF,TGTGCCAGCAGCTTATGGATCGCACGGGATGAAAAACTGTTTTTT
TRBJ1-2,TRBV20-1,.,.,CSAGGDGYTF,TGCAGTGCCGGGGGCGACGGCTACACCTTC
TRBJ1-1,TRBV18,.,many,CASSPIQRGTEAFF,TGTGCCAGCTCACCTATTCAGAGGGGCACTGAAGCTTTCTTT
TRBJ2-7,TRBV3-1,.,few,CASSLRDEQYF,TGTGCCAGCAGCCTTAGGGACGAGCAGTACTTC
TRBJ1-2,TRBV5-1,.,.,CASSLESPFGYTF,TGCGCCAGCAGCTTGGAATCGCCCTTTGGCTACACCTTC
TRBJ1-5,TRBV20-1,.,many,CSASSPRGGNQPQHF,TGCAGTGCTAGTAGCCCCAGGGGAGGCAATCAGCCCCAGCATTTT
TRBJ2-5,TRBV6-5,.,.,CASRDRPETQYF,TGTGCCAGCAGAGACAGGCCAGAGACCCAGTACTTC
TRBJ2-5,TRBV7-8,.,.,CASSFHETQYF,TGTGCCAGCAGCTTTCACGAGACCCAGTACTTC
TRBJ1-4,TRBV5-1,TRBD1,few,CASSGGTGATNEKLFF,TGCGCCAGCAGCGGTGGGACAGGGGCAACTAATGAAAAACTGTTTTTT
TRBJ2-7,TRBV9,TRBD1,few,CASSVGTGFREQYF,TGTGCCAGCAGCGTCGGGACAGGATTCCGCGAGCAGTACTTC
TRBJ2-2,TRBV6-5,TRBD2,.,CASRPTSGGANTGELFF,TGTGCCAGCAGGCCGACTAGCGGGGGCGCGAACACCGGGGAGCTGTTTTTT
TRBJ1-4,TRBV12-3/TRBV12-4,TRBD1,many,CASSPSRDSGKLFF,TGTGCCAGCAGTCCATCCCGGGACAGCGGAAAACTGTTTTTT
TRBJ2-3,TRBV12-3/TRBV12-4,.,few,CASKGPIEADTQYF,TGTGCCAGCAAAGGACCTATCGAGGCAGATACGCAGTATTTT
TRBJ2-5,TRBV7-2,TRBD2,many,CASSLVFGLAGALEETQYF,TGTGCCAGCAGCTTAGTATTTGGACTAGCGGGGGCCCTGGAAGAGACCCAGTACTTC
TRBJ2-7,TRBV20-1,TRBD2,few,CSARDRGDEQYF,TGCAGTGCTAGAGACCGGGGGGACGAGCAGTACTTC